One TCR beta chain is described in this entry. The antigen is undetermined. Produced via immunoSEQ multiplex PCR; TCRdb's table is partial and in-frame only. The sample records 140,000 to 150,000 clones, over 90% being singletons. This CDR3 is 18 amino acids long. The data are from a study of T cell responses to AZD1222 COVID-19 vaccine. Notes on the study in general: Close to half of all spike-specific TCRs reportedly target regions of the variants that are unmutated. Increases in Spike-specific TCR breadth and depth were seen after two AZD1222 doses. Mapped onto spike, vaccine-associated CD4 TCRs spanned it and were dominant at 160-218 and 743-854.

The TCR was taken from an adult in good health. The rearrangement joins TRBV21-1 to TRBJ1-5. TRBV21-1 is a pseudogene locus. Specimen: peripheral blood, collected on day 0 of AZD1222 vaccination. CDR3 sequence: CASSRGGAGPYSNQPQHF. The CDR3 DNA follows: TGTGCCAGCAGCAGGGGGGGGGCTGGACCCTATAGCAATCAGCCCCAGCATTTT.